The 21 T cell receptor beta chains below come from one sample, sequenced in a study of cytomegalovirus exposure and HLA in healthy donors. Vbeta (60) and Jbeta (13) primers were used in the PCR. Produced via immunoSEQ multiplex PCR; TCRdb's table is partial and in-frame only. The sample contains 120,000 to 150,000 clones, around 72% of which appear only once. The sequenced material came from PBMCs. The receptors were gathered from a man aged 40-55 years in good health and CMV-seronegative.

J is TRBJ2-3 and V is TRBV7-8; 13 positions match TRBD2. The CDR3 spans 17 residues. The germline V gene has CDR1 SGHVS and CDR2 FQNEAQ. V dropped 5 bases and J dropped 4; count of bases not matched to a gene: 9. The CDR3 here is CASSRERTSGSSDTQYF. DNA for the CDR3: TGTGCCAGCAGCCGGGAGAGGACTAGCGGGAGCTCAGATACGCAGTATTTT.

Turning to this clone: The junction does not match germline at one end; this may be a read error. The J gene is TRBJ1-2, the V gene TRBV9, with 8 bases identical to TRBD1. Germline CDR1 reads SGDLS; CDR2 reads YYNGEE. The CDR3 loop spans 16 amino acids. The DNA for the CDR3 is TGTGCCAGCAGCGTAGACCCAGGGGGCCGAAGCTATGGCTACACTTTC. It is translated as CASSVDPGGRSYGYTF. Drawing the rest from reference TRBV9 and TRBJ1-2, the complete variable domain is DSGVTQTPKHLITATGQRVTLRCSPRSGDLSVYWYQQSLDQGLQFLIQYYNGEERAKGNILERFSAQQFPDLHSELNLSSLELGDSALYFCASSVDPGGRSYGYTFGSGTRLTVV.

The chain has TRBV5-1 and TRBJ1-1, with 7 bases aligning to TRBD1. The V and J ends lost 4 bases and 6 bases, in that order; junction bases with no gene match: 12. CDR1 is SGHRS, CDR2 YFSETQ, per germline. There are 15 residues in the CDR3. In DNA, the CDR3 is TGCGCCAGCAGCCGGGACAGTTGGTACAGCGCTGAAGCTTTCTTT. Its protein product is CASSRDSWYSAEAFF.

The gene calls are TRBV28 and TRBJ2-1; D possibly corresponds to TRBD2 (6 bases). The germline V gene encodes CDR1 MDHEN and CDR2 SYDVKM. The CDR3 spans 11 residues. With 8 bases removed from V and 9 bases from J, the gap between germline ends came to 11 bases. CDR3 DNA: TGTGCCAGCTACCAGGAGGGTGAGCAGTTCTTC. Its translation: CASYQEGEQFF.

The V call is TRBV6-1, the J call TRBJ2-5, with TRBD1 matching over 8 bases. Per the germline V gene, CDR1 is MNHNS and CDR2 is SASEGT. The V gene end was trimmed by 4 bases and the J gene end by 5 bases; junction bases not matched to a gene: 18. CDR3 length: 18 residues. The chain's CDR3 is CASSVMGTAGGSFETQYF. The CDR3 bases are TGTGCCAGCAGTGTTATGGGGACGGCAGGGGGCTCTTTTGAGACCCAGTACTTC.

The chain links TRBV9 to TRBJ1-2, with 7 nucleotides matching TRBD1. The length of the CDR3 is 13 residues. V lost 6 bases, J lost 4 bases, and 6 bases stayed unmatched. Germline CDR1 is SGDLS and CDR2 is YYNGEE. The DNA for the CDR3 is TGTGCCAGCACCCCCCGGGACAGCTATGGCTACACCTTC. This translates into CASTPRDSYGYTF. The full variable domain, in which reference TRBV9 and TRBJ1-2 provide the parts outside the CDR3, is DSGVTQTPKHLITATGQRVTLRCSPRSGDLSVYWYQQSLDQGLQFLIQYYNGEERAKGNILERFSAQQFPDLHSELNLSSLELGDSALYFCASTPRDSYGYTFGSGTRLTVV.

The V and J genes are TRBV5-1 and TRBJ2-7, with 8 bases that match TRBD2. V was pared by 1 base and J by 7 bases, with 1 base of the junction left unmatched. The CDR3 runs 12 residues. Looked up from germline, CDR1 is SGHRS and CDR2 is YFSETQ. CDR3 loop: CASSLPSGEQYF. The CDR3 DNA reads TGCGCCAGCAGCTTGCCTAGCGGGGAGCAGTACTTC.

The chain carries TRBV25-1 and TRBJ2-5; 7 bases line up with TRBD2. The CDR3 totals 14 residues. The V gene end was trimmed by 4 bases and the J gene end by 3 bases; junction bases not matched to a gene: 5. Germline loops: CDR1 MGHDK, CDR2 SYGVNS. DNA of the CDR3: TGTGCCAGCAGTGTCCCGGGGGGAGAAGAGACCCAGTACTTC. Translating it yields CASSVPGGEETQYF.

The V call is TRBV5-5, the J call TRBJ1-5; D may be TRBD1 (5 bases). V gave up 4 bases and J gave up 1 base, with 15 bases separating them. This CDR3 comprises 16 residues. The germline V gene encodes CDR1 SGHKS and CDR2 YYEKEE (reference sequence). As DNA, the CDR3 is TGTGCCAGCAGCCCTCAGGGCGGGAGGAGCAATCAGCCCCAGCATTTT. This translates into CASSPQGGRSNQPQHF.

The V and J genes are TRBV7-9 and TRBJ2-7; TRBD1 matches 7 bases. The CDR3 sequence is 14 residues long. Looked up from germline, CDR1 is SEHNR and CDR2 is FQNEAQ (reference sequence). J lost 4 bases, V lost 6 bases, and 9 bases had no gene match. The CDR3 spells CASSFRDRDYEQYF. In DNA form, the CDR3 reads TGTGCCAGCAGTTTCCGGGACAGAGATTACGAGCAGTACTTC.

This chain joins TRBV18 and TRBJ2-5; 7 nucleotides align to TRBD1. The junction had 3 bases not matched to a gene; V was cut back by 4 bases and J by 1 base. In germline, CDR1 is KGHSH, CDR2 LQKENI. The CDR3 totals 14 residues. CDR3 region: CASSRGQVQETQYF. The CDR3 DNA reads TGTGCCAGCTCACGAGGACAGGTCCAAGAGACCCAGTACTTC.

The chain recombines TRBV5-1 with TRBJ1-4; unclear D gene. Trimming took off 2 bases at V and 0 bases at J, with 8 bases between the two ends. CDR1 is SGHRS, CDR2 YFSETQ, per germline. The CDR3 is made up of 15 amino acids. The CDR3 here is CASSFQNATNEKLFF. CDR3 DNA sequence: TGCGCCAGCAGCTTCCAGAATGCAACTAATGAAAAACTGTTTTTT.

CDR3 in DNA: TGCAGCGTTGGAGACAGAAACTCTGGGGCCAACGTCCTGACTTTC. Its protein is CSVGDRNSGANVLTF. This sequence joins TRBV29-1 and TRBJ2-6, with D perhaps matching TRBD1 (5 bases). The CDR3 consists of 15 residues. V gave up 4 bases and J gave up 0 bases, with 10 bases separating them. CDR1 and CDR2 (germline): SQVTM, ANQGSEA.

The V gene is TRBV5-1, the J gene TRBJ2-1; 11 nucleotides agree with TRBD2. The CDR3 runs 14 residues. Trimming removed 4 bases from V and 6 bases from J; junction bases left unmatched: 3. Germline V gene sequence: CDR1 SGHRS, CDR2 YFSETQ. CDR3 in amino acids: CASSPGLAGNEQFF. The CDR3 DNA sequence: TGCGCCAGCAGCCCCGGACTAGCGGGCAATGAGCAGTTCTTC.

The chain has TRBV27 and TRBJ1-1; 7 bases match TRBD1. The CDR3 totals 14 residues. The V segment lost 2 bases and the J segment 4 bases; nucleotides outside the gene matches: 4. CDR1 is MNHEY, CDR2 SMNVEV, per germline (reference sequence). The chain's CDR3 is CASSLNRGTTEAFF. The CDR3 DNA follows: TGTGCCAGCAGTTTAAACAGGGGAACCACTGAAGCTTTCTTT.

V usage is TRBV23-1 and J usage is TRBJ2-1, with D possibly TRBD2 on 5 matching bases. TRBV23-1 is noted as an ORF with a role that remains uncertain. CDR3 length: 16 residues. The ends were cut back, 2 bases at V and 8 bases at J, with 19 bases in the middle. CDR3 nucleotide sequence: TGCGCCAGCAGTCAAGAAGTAGGCCTCAAGGAGGATGAGCAGTTCTTC. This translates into CASSQEVGLKEDEQFF.

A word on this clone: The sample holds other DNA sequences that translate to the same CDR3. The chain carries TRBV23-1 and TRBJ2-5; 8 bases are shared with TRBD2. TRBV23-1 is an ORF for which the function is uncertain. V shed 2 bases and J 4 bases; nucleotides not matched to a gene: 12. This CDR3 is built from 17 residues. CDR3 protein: CASSQRVTGGPLETQYF. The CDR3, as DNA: TGCGCCAGCAGTCAACGGGTAACGGGAGGGCCATTAGAGACCCAGTACTTC.

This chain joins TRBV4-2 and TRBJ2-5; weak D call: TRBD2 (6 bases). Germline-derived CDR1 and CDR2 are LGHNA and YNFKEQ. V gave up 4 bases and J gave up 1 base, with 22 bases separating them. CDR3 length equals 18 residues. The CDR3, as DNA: TGTGCCAGCAGCCCAATAGGCCTCGTTAGCGGACGCCAAGAGACCCAGTACTTC. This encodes CASSPIGLVSGRQETQYF.

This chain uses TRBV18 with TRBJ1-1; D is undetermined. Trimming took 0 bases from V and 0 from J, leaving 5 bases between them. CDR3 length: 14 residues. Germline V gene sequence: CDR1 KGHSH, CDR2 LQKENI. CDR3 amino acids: CASSPPQMNTEAFF. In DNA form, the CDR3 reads TGTGCCAGCTCACCACCACAGATGAACACTGAAGCTTTCTTT.

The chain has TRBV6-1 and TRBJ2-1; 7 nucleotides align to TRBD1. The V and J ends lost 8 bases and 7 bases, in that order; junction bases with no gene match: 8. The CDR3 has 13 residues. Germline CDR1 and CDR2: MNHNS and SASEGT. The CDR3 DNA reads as TGTGCCAGCCGCAACAGGGGTGAGAATGAGCAGTTCTTC. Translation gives CASRNRGENEQFF.

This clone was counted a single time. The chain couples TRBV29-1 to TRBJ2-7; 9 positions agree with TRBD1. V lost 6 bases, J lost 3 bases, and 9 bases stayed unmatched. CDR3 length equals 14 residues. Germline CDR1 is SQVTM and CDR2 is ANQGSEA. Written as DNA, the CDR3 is TGCAGCGTAGGTACAGGGGGCCTTTTCTACGAGCAGTACTTC. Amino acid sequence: CSVGTGGLFYEQYF.